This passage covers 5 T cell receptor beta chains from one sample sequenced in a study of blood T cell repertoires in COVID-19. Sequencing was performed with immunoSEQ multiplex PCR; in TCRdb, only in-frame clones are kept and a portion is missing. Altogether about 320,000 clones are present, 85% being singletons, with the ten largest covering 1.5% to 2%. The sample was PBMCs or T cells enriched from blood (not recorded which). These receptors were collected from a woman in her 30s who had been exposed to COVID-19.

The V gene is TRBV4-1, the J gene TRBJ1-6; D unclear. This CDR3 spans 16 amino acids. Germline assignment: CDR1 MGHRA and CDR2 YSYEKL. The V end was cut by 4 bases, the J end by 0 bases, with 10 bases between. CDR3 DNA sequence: TGCGCCAGCAGCCTCAGCGGGCGCTCCTATAATTCACCCCTCCACTTT. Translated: CASSLSGRSYNSPLHF.

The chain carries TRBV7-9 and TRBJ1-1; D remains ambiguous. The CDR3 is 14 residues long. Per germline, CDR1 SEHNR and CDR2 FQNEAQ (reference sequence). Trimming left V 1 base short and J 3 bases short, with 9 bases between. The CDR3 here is CASSLGSGDTEAFF. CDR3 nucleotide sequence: TGTGCCAGCAGCTTAGGCTCTGGAGACACTGAAGCTTTCTTT.

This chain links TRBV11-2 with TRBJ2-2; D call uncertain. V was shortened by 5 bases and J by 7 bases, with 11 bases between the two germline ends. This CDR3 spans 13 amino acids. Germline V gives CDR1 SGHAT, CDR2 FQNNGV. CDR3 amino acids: CASSLTRNGELFF. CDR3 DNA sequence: TGTGCCAGCAGCCTTACCAGGAACGGGGAGCTGTTTTTT.

The CDR3 region is CASSLELRLPLEPQHF. CDR3 nucleotide sequence: TGTGCCAGCAGCTTGGAACTGAGACTCCCTTTGGAGCCCCAGCATTTT. V is TRBV5-5 and J is TRBJ1-5; D is unclear. This CDR3 has 16 amino acids. V was cut by 0 bases and J by 8 bases, with 18 bases left in between. Per germline, CDR1 SGHKS and CDR2 YYEKEE (reference sequence).

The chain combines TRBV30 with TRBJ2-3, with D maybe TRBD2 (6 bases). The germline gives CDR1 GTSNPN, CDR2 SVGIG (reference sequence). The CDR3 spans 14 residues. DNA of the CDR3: TGTGCTCTCCAGGCTAGCGCTAGCACAGATACGCAGTATTTT. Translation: CALQASASTDTQYF.